This record covers a single T cell receptor (beta chain). The antigen is undetermined. V was clipped by 1 base and J by 1 base; unmatched bases: 12. Per the germline V gene, CDR1 is SNHLY and CDR2 is FYNNEI. The CDR3 length is 20 residues. The PCR used 60 Vbeta and 13 Jbeta primers. Only in-frame clones appear in the TCRdb table, and some are missing; sequencing was by immunoSEQ multiplex PCR. Of about 130,000 clones in the sample, around 83% were seen once. The record originates from a study of cytomegalovirus exposure and HLA in healthy donors. Whole-study results and caveats: Reports indicate that TCR beta sequences accurately predicted the HLA-A and HLA-B alleles of most subjects. A link between a missense DCLRE1C variant and TCR beta V- and J-gene trimming emerged from a later analysis.

The material sequenced was PBMCs. This receptor was obtained from a human donor in good health. The rearrangement uses TRBV2 and TRBJ2-3; the match to TRBD2 covers 12 bases. The CDR3 DNA reads TGTGCCAGCAGTGAAGTGGCTAGCGGGGGGGCCCCCGCTGGCACAGATACGCAGTATTTT. Encoded protein: CASSEVASGGAPAGTDTQYF.